This TCR beta chain is drawn from a study of control samples from healthy donors and cancer patients. This clone has only a few counts. The repertoire was sequenced with immunoSEQ multiplex PCR; TCRdb's copy has only in-frame clones and lacks some. The sample has 70,000 to 85,000 clones, roughly 88% seen once. The germline gives CDR1 SGHVS, CDR2 FNYEAQ. Deletions cut 1 base from V and 4 bases from J, with 17 bases between. This CDR3 is built from 17 residues. The J gene is TRBJ1-3, the V gene TRBV7-6; tentatively, D is TRBD1 (5 bases). This clonotype originated in a man aged 55 to 69 with head and neck cancer. Sequencing used PBMCs. CDR3 coding DNA: TGTGCCAGCAGCTTAGACGGACCCGGGGCGGACGGAAACACCATATATTTT. Translation: CASSLDGPGADGNTIYF.